The 27 T cell receptor beta chains presented below share a single source sample, sequenced in a study of post-analysis software for immune sequencing data. Study-wide results and caveats: Controls had lower frequencies than patients of four or five TRBV segments, which included TRBV5-6, TRBV5-1 and TRBV20-1.

Antigens of these TCRs are unknown. Incorporated into the TCR beta cDNA libraries were unique molecular identifiers, which served to reduce PCR and sequencing biases. TCRdb reanalysed the PCR reads using MiXCR and keeps one entry per CDR3 protein. The sample carries some 800,000 distinct CDR3 sequences, about 45% recorded once. Source material: blood. The receptors were sampled from a girl aged 5-17 years with multiple sclerosis.

In this sample, this clonotype turned up a few times. The gene calls are TRBV12-3 or TRBV12-4 and TRBJ1-1; D ambiguous. The ends were cut back, 0 bases at V and 10 bases at J, with 12 bases in the middle. This CDR3 contains 13 residues. The CDR3, as DNA: TGTGCCAGCAGTTTAGCGCCCAGTTGGTTAGCTTTCTTT. It specifies CASSLAPSWLAFF.

The sample holds a few counts of this clonotype. V gene TRBV28 combines with J gene TRBJ2-3; the match to TRBD2 covers 10 bases. J was trimmed by 3 bases and V by 3 bases; bases with no gene match: 6. This CDR3 contains 16 residues. CDR1 MDHEN and CDR2 SYDVKM come from the germline V gene. The CDR3 DNA reads as TGTGCCAGCAGTTTGGGCAGCGGGAGGGTTACAGATACGCAGTATTTT. Residues: CASSLGSGRVTDTQYF.

This rearrangement joins TRBV27 to TRBJ2-5, with 7 bases identical to TRBD1. The J call may be wrong; the DNA end is better matched by TRBJ2-7. The CDR3 runs to 14 residues. Per germline, CDR1 MNHEY and CDR2 SMNVEV (reference sequence). CDR3 loop: CASRLRGLMYEQYF. Written as DNA, the CDR3 is TGTGCCAGCAGGCTCAGGGGGTTGATGTACGAGCAGTACTTC.

This sequence joins TRBV12-3 or TRBV12-4 and TRBJ2-1; D might be TRBD2 (6 bases). Trimming cost V 7 bases and J 7 bases, with 20 bases left between them. CDR3 length equals 15 residues. The CDR3 DNA follows: TGTGCCAGCACCCTGGGTCTAGCGATGGGAAATGAGCAGTTCTTC. Translated: CASTLGLAMGNEQFF.

This clonotype has a handful of counts. The genes are TRBV9 and TRBJ1-2; TRBD1 might be the D (5 bases). Trimming took off 0 bases at V and 7 bases at J, with 13 bases between the two ends. Germline V gives CDR1 SGDLS, CDR2 YYNGEE. This CDR3 region has 14 residues. This chain's CDR3 is CASSVDRDFIGYTF. The CDR3, as DNA: TGTGCCAGCAGCGTAGACCGGGACTTCATTGGCTACACCTTC. The whole variable domain, filled in from reference TRBV9 and TRBJ1-2, reads DSGVTQTPKHLITATGQRVTLRCSPRSGDLSVYWYQQSLDQGLQFLIQYYNGEERAKGNILERFSAQQFPDLHSELNLSSLELGDSALYFCASSVDRDFIGYTFGSGTRLTVV.

This clonotype was observed a handful of times. The genes are TRBV29-1 and TRBJ2-1, with D unclear. Germline V gene lookup returns CDR1 SQVTM and CDR2 ANQGSEA. V lost 7 bases, J lost 4 bases, and 14 bases lay in between. This CDR3 comprises 13 residues. The CDR3 loop reads CSAEIGFYNEQFF. The CDR3 DNA reads TGCAGCGCCGAAATAGGCTTTTACAATGAGCAGTTCTTC.

Only a few counts were recorded for this clonotype. The chain carries TRBV2 and TRBJ1-2; D may be TRBD1 (6 bases). V was trimmed by 7 bases and J by 5 bases, leaving 11 bases between them. The germline V gene has CDR1 SNHLY and CDR2 FYNNEI. The CDR3 is made up of 12 amino acids. CDR3 loop: CASKGEPYGYTF. CDR3 DNA sequence: TGTGCCAGCAAGGGGGAACCTTATGGCTACACCTTC.

The V gene is TRBV27, the J gene TRBJ2-4, with D possibly matching TRBD1 (6 bases). Gene TRBJ2-7 matches the end of the DNA better, so the J call may be wrong. The CDR3 length is 15 residues. Germline values: CDR1 MNHEY, CDR2 SMNVEV (reference sequence). The CDR3 is CASSLVPGATHEQYF. In nucleotides, the CDR3 is TGTGCCAGCAGTTTGGTCCCAGGGGCCACCCACGAGCAGTACTTC.

The genes are TRBV7-2 and TRBJ2-1; 7 nucleotides match TRBD2. This CDR3 is 16 amino acids long. V shed 5 bases and J 4 bases; nucleotides not matched to a gene: 11. Germline loops: CDR1 SGHTA, CDR2 FQGNSA. CDR3 in DNA: TGTGCCAGCAGCAAAACCGGGACTAACAGATACAATGAGCAGTTCTTC. The encoded protein is CASSKTGTNRYNEQFF.

The V call is TRBV28, the J call TRBJ2-5; 9 bases align to TRBD1. TRBJ2-7 explains the end of the DNA better; the J call may be wrong. Germline CDR1 is MDHEN and CDR2 is SYDVKM. This CDR3 comprises 15 residues. CDR3 residues: CASSWGTGRVYEQYF. In DNA, the CDR3 is TGTGCCAGCAGTTGGGGGACAGGGCGAGTCTACGAGCAGTACTTC.

The chain combines TRBV7-9 with TRBJ2-1, with no clear D. Germline V gives CDR1 SEHNR, CDR2 FQNEAQ (reference sequence). The CDR3 has 14 amino acids. Deletions cut 5 bases from V and 4 bases from J, with 12 bases between. The CDR3 sequence: CASSPSAPYNEQFF. The CDR3 region has the DNA TGTGCCAGCAGCCCCTCCGCCCCATACAATGAGCAGTTCTTC.

This clonotype came up a few times. CDR3 DNA sequence: TGCGCCAGCAGCCTAGGACTCGACTACGAGCAGTACTTC. Translation: CASSLGLDYEQYF. The chain employs TRBV5-1 and TRBJ2-7, with D maybe TRBD2 (5 bases). Trimming shortened V by 4 bases and J by 3 bases, and 11 bases separated the two germline ends. The CDR3 sequence is 13 residues long. CDR1 and CDR2 from the germline V gene are SGHRS and YFSETQ.

V and J are TRBV7-2 and TRBJ2-1; D ambiguous. CDR1 and CDR2 (germline): SGHTA, FQGNSA. V lost 1 base and J 8 bases, leaving 12 bases between the germline ends. The CDR3 contains 14 residues. CDR3 region: CASSLGENGDEQFF. The CDR3 coding sequence is TGTGCCAGCAGCTTAGGGGAAAACGGAGATGAGCAGTTCTTC.

The genes are TRBV10-3 and TRBJ2-3; D unclear. Germline CDR1 ENHRY, CDR2 SYGVKD. Trimming removed 4 bases at V and 0 bases at J, with 8 bases between. The CDR3 contains 14 residues. The CDR3 loop reads CAISGVPSTDTQYF. The CDR3, as DNA: TGTGCCATCAGTGGAGTCCCTAGCACAGATACGCAGTATTTT.

The V call is TRBV6-2 or TRBV6-3, the J call TRBJ2-4; D is unresolved. Germline CDR1 and CDR2: MNHEY and SVGEGT. This CDR3 is 12 amino acids long. Trimming shortened V by 2 bases and J by 8 bases, and 7 bases separated the two germline ends. Here the CDR3 reads CASSYKGDIQYF. In DNA, the CDR3 is TGTGCCAGCAGTTACAAAGGTGACATTCAGTACTTC.

The rearrangement joins TRBV18 to TRBJ1-1; D unresolved. This CDR3 is built from 15 residues. V was cut by 3 bases and J by 0 bases, with 11 bases left in between. Germline V gene lookup returns CDR1 KGHSH and CDR2 LQKENI. CDR3 coding DNA: TGTGCCAGCTCACCCCTGATGCAGCTGAACACTGAAGCTTTCTTT. Encoded protein: CASSPLMQLNTEAFF.

The chain is built from TRBV9 and TRBJ1-2, with 8 bases aligning to TRBD1. Losses at the gene ends were 4 bases for V and 6 bases for J; bases not matched to a gene: 14. Germline loops: CDR1 SGDLS, CDR2 YYNGEE. This CDR3 has 16 residues. Written as DNA, the CDR3 is TGTGCCAGCAGCTCAAGCCCTATGACAGGGGCCCATGGCTACACCTTC. Translating gives CASSSSPMTGAHGYTF. Together with reference TRBV9 and TRBJ1-2, the CDR3 gives the full variable domain: DSGVTQTPKHLITATGQRVTLRCSPRSGDLSVYWYQQSLDQGLQFLIQYYNGEERAKGNILERFSAQQFPDLHSELNLSSLELGDSALYFCASSSSPMTGAHGYTFGSGTRLTVV.

The genes are TRBV27 and TRBJ1-1, with TRBD1 as a possible D gene (6 bases). Germline V gives CDR1 MNHEY, CDR2 SMNVEV (reference sequence). This CDR3 comprises 17 residues. V shed 4 bases and J shed 0 bases, with 18 bases lying between them. Here the CDR3 reads CASSYSHGGALNTEAFF. The DNA for the CDR3 is TGTGCCAGCAGTTATAGCCATGGGGGGGCTTTGAACACTGAAGCTTTCTTT.

The chain joins TRBV27 to TRBJ1-2; TRBD1 is a possible D gene (5 bases). The CDR3 runs 13 residues. Germline CDR1 and CDR2: MNHEY and SMNVEV (reference sequence). V lost 7 bases, J lost 8 bases, and 17 bases lay in between. In nucleotides, the CDR3 is TGTGCCAGCACCCTAGGGGCAGGTGGGGGCTACACCTTC. This translates into CASTLGAGGGYTF.

The chain carries TRBV11-2 and TRBJ2-7; weak D call: TRBD1 (6 bases). Trimming removed 1 base at V and 6 bases at J, with 19 bases between. Germline loops: CDR1 SGHAT, CDR2 FQNNGV. The CDR3 contains 16 residues. The CDR3 coding sequence is TGTGCCAGCAGCTTAGTTTTTGGCAGGGGTAAGGGCGAGCAGTACTTC. It codes for CASSLVFGRGKGEQYF.

CDR3 region: CASTPPTGGRSEAFF. CDR3 nucleotide sequence: TGTGCCAGCACGCCACCAACAGGGGGCCGCTCTGAAGCTTTCTTT. The chain recombines TRBV6-5 with TRBJ1-1; 9 positions match TRBD1. Germline values: CDR1 MNHEY, CDR2 SVGAGI. CDR3 length equals 15 residues. Losses at the gene ends were 7 bases for V and 6 bases for J; bases not matched to a gene: 12.

The J gene is TRBJ2-7, the V gene TRBV7-2, with a weak D call TRBD1 (5 bases). The CDR3 is 14 residues long. Germline-derived CDR1 and CDR2 are SGHTA and FQGNSA. V dropped 2 bases and J dropped 3 bases, with 11 bases sitting between them. The CDR3 nucleotides are TGTGCCAGCAGCTTACAGGGATTACTCTACGAGCAGTACTTC. Its protein is CASSLQGLLYEQYF.

V and J are TRBV11-3 and TRBJ2-3; no reliable D call. V was clipped by 5 bases and J by 1 base, with 13 bases between them. CDR3 length equals 15 residues. The germline CDR1 and CDR2 sequences are SGHNT and YENEEA. CDR3 sequence reads: CASSPGPLGTDTQYF. The CDR3 DNA follows: TGTGCCAGCAGCCCCGGACCTTTGGGCACAGATACGCAGTATTTT.

J is TRBJ2-2 and V is TRBV20-1, with D perhaps matching TRBD2 (6 bases). There are 13 residues in the CDR3. Germline loops: CDR1 DFQATT, CDR2 SNEGSKA (reference sequence). V lost 5 bases, J lost 4 bases, and 11 bases lay in between. The CDR3 DNA is TGCAGTGCTTACTCGACTAGCACCGGGGAGCTGTTTTTT. Translation: CSAYSTSTGELFF.

The chain recombines TRBV20-1 with TRBJ1-6; no definite D call. The V gene's germline CDR1 is DFQATT and CDR2 SNEGSKA (reference sequence). The CDR3 sequence is 14 residues long. Between the trimmed V and J ends, which lost 4 bases and 10 bases, there was a span of 17 bases. For the CDR3, the DNA is TGCAGTGCTAAGCAGGTCCCCCTGGGGTCACCCCTCCACTTT. Translating gives CSAKQVPLGSPLHF.

This sequence joins TRBV4-2 and TRBJ2-6; TRBD1 aligns across 7 bases. This CDR3 has 15 residues. J lost 7 bases, V lost 4 bases, and 7 bases had no gene match. Germline lookup yields CDR1 LGHNA and CDR2 YNFKEQ. Here the CDR3 DNA reads TGTGCCAGCAGCCCTCCGGGACAGCCAGCCAACGTCCTGACTTTC. It specifies CASSPPGQPANVLTF.

This clonotype was found a few times. J is TRBJ1-4 and V is TRBV5-1; D unresolved. There are 14 residues in the CDR3. Germline V gives CDR1 SGHRS, CDR2 YFSETQ. The V gene lost 0 bases and the J gene lost 5 bases, with 8 bases spanning the gap. CDR3 region: CASSLDGTNEKLFF. In DNA form, the CDR3 reads TGCGCCAGCAGCTTGGACGGAACAAATGAAAAACTGTTTTTT. The full variable domain, completed using reference TRBV5-1 and TRBJ1-4, is KAGVTQTPRYLIKTRGQQVTLSCSPISGHRSVSWYQQTPGQGLQFLFEYFSETQRNKGNFPGRFSGRQFSNSRSEMNVSTLELGDSALYLCASSLDGTNEKLFFGSGTQLSVL.